A single sample is the source of the 18 T cell receptor beta chains below, sequenced in a study of OX40 agonist ivuxolimab in advanced cancers. Method: immunoSEQ multiplex PCR; TCRdb's copy keeps in-frame clones and lacks some. The sample yields fewer than 80,000 clones, about 91% seen once. Here the sequenced sample was CD4+ or CD8+ T cells sorted from blood, taken in a trial of the OX40 agonist ivuxolimab. These receptors all come from an adult with an advanced solid tumor such as melanoma, head and neck, liver or kidney cancer.

This clone was detected only once. V is TRBV7-2 and J is TRBJ2-7; TRBD1 matches 8 bases. The CDR3 totals 15 residues. With 5 bases clipped from V and 6 bases from J, the junction kept 12 bases outside the gene matches. Germline loops: CDR1 SGHTA, CDR2 FQGNSA. CDR3 coding DNA: TGTGCCAGCAGCCCAACAGGGGGGACAGTGAGCGAGCAGTACTTC. Translating it yields CASSPTGGTVSEQYF.

The chain joins TRBV9 to TRBJ2-1; D is possibly TRBD2 (5 bases). This CDR3 is 12 amino acids long. Looked up from germline, CDR1 is SGDLS and CDR2 is YYNGEE. V was shortened by 4 bases and J by 4 bases, with 6 bases between the two germline ends. The chain's CDR3 is CASSPGYNEQFF. CDR3 nucleotide sequence: TGTGCCAGCAGCCCGGGGTACAATGAGCAGTTCTTC.

The chain is built from TRBV6-5 and TRBJ1-5, with TRBD1 matching 9 bases. Germline CDR1 reads MNHEY; CDR2 reads SVGAGI. V lost 4 bases to trimming and J lost 3 bases; unmatched junction nucleotides: 4. The CDR3 loop spans 15 amino acids. The CDR3: CASSCRDRVNQPQHF. Here the CDR3 DNA reads TGTGCCAGCAGTTGCCGGGACAGGGTCAATCAGCCCCAGCATTTT.

This chain joins TRBV7-9 and TRBJ2-3, with 7 bases that match TRBD2. There are 16 residues in the CDR3. The trim removed 8 bases at V and 3 bases at J, leaving 14 bases unmatched. CDR1 SEHNR and CDR2 FQNEAQ come from the germline V gene (reference sequence). The CDR3 bases are TGTGCCAGCTCTATAAGCCCGGCTAGCGGAACAGATACGCAGTATTTT. It specifies CASSISPASGTDTQYF.

V gene TRBV7-2 combines with J gene TRBJ2-5; 9 bases agree with TRBD2. CDR1 is SGHTA and CDR2 is FQGNSA in the germline V gene. This CDR3 contains 14 residues. The J segment lost 3 bases and the V segment lost 1 base, leaving 0 bases of the junction unmatched. In nucleotides, the CDR3 is TGTGCCAGCAGCTTAGTAGCGGGAGAAGAGACCCAGTACTTC. Amino acid sequence: CASSLVAGEETQYF.

The chain's CDR3 is CASSSDRGWQETQYF. For the CDR3, the DNA is TGTGCCAGCAGTTCCGACAGGGGGTGGCAAGAGACCCAGTACTTC. The chain employs TRBV28 and TRBJ2-5, with TRBD1 matching over 9 bases. The CDR3 runs to 15 residues. J gave up 2 bases and V 4 bases, and 5 bases lay outside the gene matches. Looked up from germline, CDR1 is MDHEN and CDR2 is SYDVKM. Combining the CDR3 with reference TRBV28 and TRBJ2-5 gives the whole variable domain DVKVTQSSRYLVKRTGEKVFLECVQDMDHENMFWYRQDPGLGLRLIYFSYDVKMKEKGDIPEGYSVSREKKERFSLILESASTNQTSMYLCASSSDRGWQETQYFGPGTRLLVL.

This clone was counted a single time. The rearrangement links TRBV4-2 to TRBJ1-2; D might be TRBD1 (5 bases). CDR3 length: 13 residues. V lost 5 bases and J 5 bases, leaving 12 bases between the germline ends. CDR1 and CDR2 from the germline V gene are LGHNA and YNFKEQ. In DNA form, the CDR3 reads TGTGCCAGCAGCTTGGAGGGGTGGTATGGCTACACCTTC. The encoded protein is CASSLEGWYGYTF.

The chain joins TRBV5-5 to TRBJ2-7; D gene ambiguous. The germline CDR1 and CDR2 sequences are SGHKS and YYEKEE (reference sequence). V was pared by 3 bases and J by 3 bases, with 10 bases between. The CDR3 length is 13 residues. CDR3: CASSSPWGYEQYF. CDR3 DNA sequence: TGTGCCAGCAGCTCCCCGTGGGGCTACGAGCAGTACTTC.

This clone appeared a single time. The chain uses TRBV5-6 and TRBJ1-1; D is ambiguous. V was pared by 1 base and J by 7 bases, with 14 bases between. Germline CDR1 SGHDT, CDR2 YYEEEE. The CDR3 runs 14 residues. The CDR3 region is CASSLMVEDGEAFF. The CDR3 nucleotides are TGTGCCAGCAGCTTGATGGTTGAAGACGGTGAAGCTTTCTTT.

The chain links TRBV29-1 to TRBJ2-1, with D perhaps TRBD1 (6 bases). Deletions cut 1 base from V and 7 bases from J, with 11 bases between. The germline V gene has CDR1 SQVTM and CDR2 ANQGSEA. The CDR3 is 13 residues long. The CDR3 nucleotides read TGCAGCGTTGAAGGGCAGGGGTGGAATGAGCAGTTCTTC. This encodes CSVEGQGWNEQFF.

This clone was observed a single time. The chain recombines TRBV9 with TRBJ2-3; 14 bases fit TRBD2. This CDR3 is 16 amino acids long. Losses at the gene ends were 4 bases for V and 3 bases for J; bases not matched to a gene: 4. CDR1 is SGDLS and CDR2 is YYNGEE in the germline V gene. CDR3 sequence reads: CASSPGTSGRTDTQYF. CDR3 DNA sequence: TGTGCCAGCAGCCCCGGGACTAGCGGGAGAACAGATACGCAGTATTTT.

This sequence joins TRBV7-3 and TRBJ2-3; weak D call: TRBD2 (6 bases). Trimming took off 5 bases at V and 0 bases at J, with 15 bases between the two ends. From germline, CDR1 is SGHTA and CDR2 FQGTGA. The CDR3 consists of 16 residues. CDR3 sequence (DNA): TGTGCCAGCAGCCGACTAGTCACCTCTAGCACAGATACGCAGTATTTT. This gives the protein CASSRLVTSSTDTQYF.

The chain links TRBV19 to TRBJ2-7, with D possibly TRBD1 on 5 matching bases. CDR1 LNHDA and CDR2 SQIVND come from the germline V gene (reference sequence). V shed 6 bases and J shed 3 bases, with 12 bases lying between them. There are 13 residues in the CDR3. CDR3 DNA: TGTGCCAGTAGCCTTGGACACCTCTACGAGCAGTACTTC. Its protein is CASSLGHLYEQYF.

V usage is TRBV10-3 and J usage is TRBJ2-1, with D unresolved. Trimming left V 2 bases short and J 6 bases short, with 8 bases between. The CDR3 runs 13 residues. Germline V gene data show CDR1 as ENHRY and CDR2 as SYGVKD. CDR3 region: CAISELNGNEQFF. The CDR3 bases are TGTGCCATCAGTGAGCTTAATGGCAATGAGCAGTTCTTC.

This clone was detected only a few times. This chain uses TRBV7-8 with TRBJ2-6, with unresolved D. This CDR3 is 14 amino acids long. The germline gives CDR1 SGHVS, CDR2 FQNEAQ. The ends were cut back, 5 bases at V and 3 bases at J, with 8 bases in the middle. CDR3 sequence reads: CASSAHGGANVLTF. In DNA form, the CDR3 reads TGTGCCAGCAGCGCACACGGTGGGGCCAACGTCCTGACTTTC.

The chain is built from TRBV27 and TRBJ2-7; D not certain. Between the trimmed V and J ends, which lost 5 bases and 2 bases, there was a span of 13 bases. The V gene's germline CDR1 is MNHEY and CDR2 SMNVEV (reference sequence). The CDR3 length is 14 residues. The CDR3 DNA follows: TGTGCCAGCAGTCCGGACCCGGGTACCTACGAGCAGTACTTC. This encodes CASSPDPGTYEQYF.

The chain couples TRBV7-9 to TRBJ2-2; TRBD1 matches 7 bases. The CDR3 covers 18 residues. V gave up 4 bases and J gave up 2 bases; unmatched junction bases: 13. The V gene's germline CDR1 is SEHNR and CDR2 FQNEAQ (reference sequence). The CDR3 DNA reads TGTGCCAGCAGCTCCCGGACCTCGGGACAGAGAAACACCGGGGAGCTGTTTTTT. Residues: CASSSRTSGQRNTGELFF. Variable domain in full (rest from reference TRBV7-9 and TRBJ2-2): DTGVSQNPRHKITKRGQNVTFRCDPISEHNRLYWYRQTLGQGPEFLTYFQNEAQLEKSRLLSDRFSAERPKGSFSTLEIQRTEQGDSAMYLCASSSRTSGQRNTGELFFGEGSRLTVL.

This clone was counted between two and nine times. V gene TRBV7-9 combines with J gene TRBJ1-1; D remains ambiguous. This CDR3 is 13 amino acids long. Trimming cost V 3 bases and J 6 bases, with 11 bases left between them. The V gene's germline CDR1 is SEHNR and CDR2 FQNEAQ (reference sequence). CDR3 nucleotide sequence: TGTGCCAGCAGCTTGAGAGGGTACCCTGAAGCTTTCTTT. Residues: CASSLRGYPEAFF.